The clone carrying this T cell receptor beta chain came up a few times. What it recognizes is unknown. Time point noted: newly diagnosed GD, antithyroid drugs for less than 3 months. After RNA was extracted from PBMCs, the TCR library was made from it. Germline V CDR1 and CDR2: SGHRS, YFSETQ. The CDR3 runs 14 residues. The ends were cut back, 2 bases at V and 2 bases at J, with 5 bases in the middle. This specimen comes from a study of regulatory T cells in long-lasting Graves disease. Study-wide background: Newly diagnosed Graves' patients had under 3 months of antithyroid drugs.

The study, taken as a whole, reports: Fewer public clonotypes were shared by new patients (roughly 970) than by persistent patients (approximately 2,700). Gene preferences differed: TRBV28, TRBJ1-2, TRBJ2-5 in persistent cases.

The authors built TCR beta libraries using iRepertoire HTBI primers and Arm-PCR of CDR3 regions. TCRdb analysed the multiplex PCR reads with MiXCR anew, one entry per CDR3 protein. This table holds around 400,000 distinct CDR3 sequences, about 10% found once. These data are also associated with another study on T cells in Graves' hyperthyroidism and ophthalmopathy. That source notes: The HTBI primer set served for first-round RT-PCR of the TCR CDR3.

The chain is built from TRBV5-1 and TRBJ2-6; D is unclear. The sequence was collected from a young woman with Graves disease. The sample in question was peripheral blood mononuclear cells (PBMCs), obtained at new diagnosis, from a patient treated with antithyroid drugs. The CDR3 sequence is CASSLNPGANVLTF. CDR3 nucleotides: TGCGCCAGCAGCTTAAACCCTGGGGCCAACGTCCTGACTTTC.